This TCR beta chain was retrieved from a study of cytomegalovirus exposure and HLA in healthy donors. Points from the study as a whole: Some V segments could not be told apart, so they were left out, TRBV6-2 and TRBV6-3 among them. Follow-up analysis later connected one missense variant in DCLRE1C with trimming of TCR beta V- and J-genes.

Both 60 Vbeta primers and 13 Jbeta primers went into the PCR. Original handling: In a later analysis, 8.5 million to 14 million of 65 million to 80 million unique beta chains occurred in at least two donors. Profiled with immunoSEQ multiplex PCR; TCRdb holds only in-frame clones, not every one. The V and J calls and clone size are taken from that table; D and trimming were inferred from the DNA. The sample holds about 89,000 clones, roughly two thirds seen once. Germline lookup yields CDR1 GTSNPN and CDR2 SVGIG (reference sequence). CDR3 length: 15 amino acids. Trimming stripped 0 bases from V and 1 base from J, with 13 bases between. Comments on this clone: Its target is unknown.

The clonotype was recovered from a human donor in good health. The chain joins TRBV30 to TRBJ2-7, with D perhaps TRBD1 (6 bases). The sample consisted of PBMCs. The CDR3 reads CAWSVFQGFSYEQYF. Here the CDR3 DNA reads TGTGCCTGGAGTGTATTTCAGGGGTTTTCCTACGAGCAGTACTTC.